Reported below is one TCR beta chain. Documented treatment: preoperative locoregional IRX-2 cytokine immunotherapy. Samples came from a phase Ib trial of preoperative locoregional IRX-2 cytokine immunotherapy. The sample is drawn from a study of preoperative IRX-2 immunotherapy in early breast cancer. TCRdb's table, derived via immunoSEQ multiplex PCR, lists solely in-frame clones and lacks some. The repertoire holds some 25,000 clones, with approximately 92% as singletons. The CDR3 spans 14 residues. Deletions cut 0 bases from V and 2 bases from J, with 8 bases between. Germline CDR1 is MNHEY and CDR2 is SVGAGI.

This material consisted of tumor tissue, taken after IRX-2 immunotherapy. This sequence originates from a human donor with breast cancer. The chain employs TRBV6-5 and TRBJ2-7, with a weak D call TRBD1 (6 bases). The CDR3 loop reads CASSYSTGAYEQYF. CDR3 bases: TGTGCCAGCAGTTACTCGACAGGCGCCTACGAGCAGTACTTC.